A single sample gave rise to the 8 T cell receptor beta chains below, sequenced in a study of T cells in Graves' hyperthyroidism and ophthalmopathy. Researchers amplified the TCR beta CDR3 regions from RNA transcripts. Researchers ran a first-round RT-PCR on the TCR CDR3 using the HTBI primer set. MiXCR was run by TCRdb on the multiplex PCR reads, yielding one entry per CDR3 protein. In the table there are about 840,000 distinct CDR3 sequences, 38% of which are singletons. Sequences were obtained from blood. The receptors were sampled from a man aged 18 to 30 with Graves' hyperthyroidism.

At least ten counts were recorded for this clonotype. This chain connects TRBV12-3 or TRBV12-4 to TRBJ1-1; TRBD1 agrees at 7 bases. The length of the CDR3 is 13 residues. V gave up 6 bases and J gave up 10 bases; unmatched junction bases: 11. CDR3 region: CASSEQGTVPAFF. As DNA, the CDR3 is TGTGCCAGCAGCGAACAGGGGACGGTACCAGCTTTCTTT.

The chain's CDR3 is CASSGGRGYNEQFF. The CDR3 region has the DNA TGTGCCAGCAGTGGGGGAAGAGGGTACAATGAGCAGTTCTTC. The chain joins TRBV2 to TRBJ2-1; TRBD2 is a possible D gene (5 bases). The CDR3 has 14 amino acids. Per the germline V gene, CDR1 is SNHLY and CDR2 is FYNNEI. The V end was cut by 4 bases, the J end by 4 bases, with 11 bases between.

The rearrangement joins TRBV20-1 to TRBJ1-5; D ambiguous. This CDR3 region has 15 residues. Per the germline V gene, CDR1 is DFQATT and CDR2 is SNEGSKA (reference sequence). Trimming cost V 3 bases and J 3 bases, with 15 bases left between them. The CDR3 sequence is CSARPQGSLNQPQHF. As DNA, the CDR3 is TGCAGTGCTAGGCCCCAAGGCAGTCTCAATCAGCCCCAGCATTTT.

The DNA for the CDR3 is TGTGCCAGCAGCTTCTACGGGGTCAGGCGCAATCAGCCCCAGCATTTT. Its translation: CASSFYGVRRNQPQHF. The V gene is TRBV7-4, the J gene TRBJ1-5, with D unresolved. Germline V gene sequence: CDR1 SGHVT, CDR2 SQSDAQ. The V end was cut by 3 bases, the J end by 2 bases, with 14 bases between. This CDR3 has 16 amino acids.

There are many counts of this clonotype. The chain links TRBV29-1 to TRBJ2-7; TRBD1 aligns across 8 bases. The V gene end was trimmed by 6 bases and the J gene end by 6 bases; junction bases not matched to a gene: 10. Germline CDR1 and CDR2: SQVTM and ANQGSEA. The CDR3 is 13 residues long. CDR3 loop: CSVGQVGGGEQYF. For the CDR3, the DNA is TGCAGCGTGGGACAGGTCGGAGGGGGCGAGCAGTACTTC.

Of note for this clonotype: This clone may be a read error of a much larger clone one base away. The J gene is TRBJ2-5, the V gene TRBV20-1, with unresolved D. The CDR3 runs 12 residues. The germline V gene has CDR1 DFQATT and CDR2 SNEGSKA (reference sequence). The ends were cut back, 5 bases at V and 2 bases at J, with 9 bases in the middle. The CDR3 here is CSAGVIQETQYF. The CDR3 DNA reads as TGCAGTGCTGGAGTCATACAAGAGACCCAGTACTTC.

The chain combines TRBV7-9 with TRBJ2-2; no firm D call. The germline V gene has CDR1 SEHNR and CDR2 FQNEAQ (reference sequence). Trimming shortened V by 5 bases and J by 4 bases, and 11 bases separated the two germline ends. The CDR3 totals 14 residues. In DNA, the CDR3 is TGTGCCAGCAGCCTGCTAGGAAGCACCGGGGAGCTGTTTTTT. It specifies CASSLLGSTGELFF.

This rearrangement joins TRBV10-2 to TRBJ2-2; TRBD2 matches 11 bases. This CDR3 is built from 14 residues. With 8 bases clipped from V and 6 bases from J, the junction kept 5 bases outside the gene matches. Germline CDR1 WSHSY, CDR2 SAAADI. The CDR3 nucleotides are TGCGCCAGCCTTAGCGGGAGGGCCGCCGGGGAGCTGTTTTTT. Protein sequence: CASLSGRAAGELFF.